These T cell receptor beta chains were read from a single sample in a study of T cell repertoires in cytomegalovirus infection. MiXCR was run by TCRdb on the reads, yielding one entry per CDR3 protein. The sample has 450,000 to 650,000 distinct CDR3 sequences; 40% are singletons. No cognate antigen is known for these TCRs. This sample comprised cultured PBMCs, obtained from culture after CMV antigen stimulation. The source is a human donor in good health (CMV status not recorded). Some clones in this sample may be carry-over from other donors' samples. Each CDR3 is given with its conserved first and last residue. D genes are given only for firm matches. Size values are once, few and many counts, or a class for expanded clones, and some rows have none.

>few|TRBV12-3/TRBV12-4|TRBJ1-6|TRBD1
CASSFYRGGSPLHF
TGTGCCAGCAGTTTTTACAGGGGAGGTTCACCCCTCCACTTT
>few|TRBV7-1|TRBJ1-4|-
CASSLDSTNEKLFF
TGTGCCAGCAGCCTCGACAGCACAAATGAAAAACTGTTTTTT
>few|TRBV5-4|TRBJ2-3|TRBD2
CASSLAAGGTTDTQYF
TGTGCCAGCAGCTTGGCAGCGGGGGGAACCACAGATACGCAGTATTTT
>-|TRBV6-1|TRBJ1-1|-
CASSGEVILNTEAFF
TGTGCCAGCAGTGGAGAGGTGATCTTGAACACTGAAGCTTTCTTT
>few|TRBV7-6|TRBJ2-7|TRBD2
CASSTSGGAGEQYF
TGTGCCAGCAGCACAAGCGGGGGGGCCGGCGAGCAGTACTTC
>few|TRBV7-2|TRBJ1-5|-
CASSVRSAQPQHF
TGTGCCAGCAGCGTACGTTCAGCTCAGCCCCAGCATTTT
>few|TRBV20-1|TRBJ2-5|-
CSARDSGTQYF
TGCAGTGCTAGAGATTCGGGGACCCAGTACTTC
>-|TRBV12-3/TRBV12-4|TRBJ1-5|-
CASSWAGRDQPQHF
TGTGCCAGCAGTTGGGCTGGACGAGATCAGCCCCAGCATTTT
>once|TRBV6-1|TRBJ1-1|-
CASTLRAEAFF
TGTGCCAGCACCTTGAGGGCTGAAGCTTTCTTT
>many|TRBV7-2|TRBJ1-2|-
CASSPSGQPYGYTF
TGTGCCAGCAGCCCGAGTGGACAGCCCTATGGCTACACCTTC
>few|TRBV7-9|TRBJ1-2|-
CASSLARGGVYGYTF
TGTGCCAGCAGCCTCGCCCGGGGGGGCGTCTATGGCTACACCTTC
>few|TRBV27|TRBJ2-1|-
CASSLRASHEQFF
TGTGCCAGCAGTTTGAGAGCGTCGCATGAGCAGTTCTTC
>-|TRBV7-2|TRBJ1-5|-
CASSKEGVSNQPQHF
TGTGCCAGCAGTAAAGAGGGAGTAAGCAATCAGCCCCAGCATTTT
>-|TRBV11-2|TRBJ2-3|-
CASTSSYTQYF
TGTGCCAGCACCTCGAGTTATACGCAGTATTTT
>-|TRBV6-2/TRBV6-3|TRBJ2-1|-
CASSYDDNKQFF
TGTGCCAGCAGTTACGACGACAATAAGCAGTTCTTC
>-|TRBV6-1|TRBJ1-1|-
CASTMDPYTEAFF
TGTGCCAGCACCATGGACCCTTACACTGAAGCTTTCTTT
>-|TRBV4-1|TRBJ1-2|-
CASSPTDRTVEANYGYTF
TGCGCCAGCAGCCCGACTGACCGGACAGTCGAAGCTAACTATGGCTACACCTTC
>few|TRBV7-2|TRBJ1-2|TRBD1
CASSFDPGQSYGYTF
TGTGCCAGCAGCTTCGATCCGGGACAGAGCTATGGCTACACCTTC
>once|TRBV5-6|TRBJ1-6|TRBD1
CASSLVGGTVNSPLHF
TGTGCCAGCAGCTTGGTCGGGGGGACAGTTAATTCACCCCTCCACTTT
>few|TRBV12-3/TRBV12-4|TRBJ2-1|-
CASSPRDRHNEQFF
TGTGCCAGCAGTCCACGGGACCGCCACAATGAGCAGTTCTTC